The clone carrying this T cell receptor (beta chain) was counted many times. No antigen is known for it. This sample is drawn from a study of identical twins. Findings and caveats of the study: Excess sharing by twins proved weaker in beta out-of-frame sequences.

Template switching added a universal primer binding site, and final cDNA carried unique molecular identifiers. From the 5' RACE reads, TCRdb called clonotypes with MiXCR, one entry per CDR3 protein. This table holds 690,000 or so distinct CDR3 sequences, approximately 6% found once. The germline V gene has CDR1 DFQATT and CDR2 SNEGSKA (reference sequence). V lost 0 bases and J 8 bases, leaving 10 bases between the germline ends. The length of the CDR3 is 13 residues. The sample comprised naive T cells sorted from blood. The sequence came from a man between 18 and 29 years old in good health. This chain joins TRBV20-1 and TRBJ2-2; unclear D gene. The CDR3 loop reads CSARDLSSGELFF. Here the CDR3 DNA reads TGCAGTGCTAGAGATCTAAGCTCTGGGGAGCTGTTTTTT.